The T cell receptor (beta chain) under discussion was sequenced for a study of T cell changes during pregnancy in multiple sclerosis. The data were produced by immunoSEQ multiplex PCR, yet TCRdb's version contains in-frame clones alone and is incomplete. This table holds under 130,000 clones, approximately 90% found once. This clone has only one observation. This CDR3 comprises 15 residues. V shed 4 bases and J shed 5 bases, with 17 bases lying between them. Germline CDR1 SGHAT, CDR2 FQNNGV. J is TRBJ1-1 and V is TRBV11-2; unclear D gene. The sequence came from a female donor with multiple sclerosis, enrolled in a pregnancy study. The sample was peripheral blood, taken after pregnancy. CDR3 DNA sequence: TGTGCCAGCAGCTCCAGCGCGGGGAGTTCGACTGAAGCTTTCTTT. Translation: CASSSSAGSSTEAFF.